One and the same sample provided the 11 T cell receptor delta chains below, sequenced in a study of γδ T cells in repeated Plasmodium falciparum infection. Flow sorting of PBMC yielded separate Vgamma9/Vdelta2+ and Vdelta2-negative gammadelta T cell populations for bulk repertoire analysis. TCRdb re-called the multiplex PCR reads via CATT. This sample has more than 70,000 delta-chain clones, with 0.8% to 1% found just once. The sample consisted of gamma-delta T cells from blood. Source of these receptors: a pool of human donors (malaria-infected and uninfected, not separated).

Notes on this clone: TCRdb shows a much larger clone's protein in place of this DNA's translation, and the two differ at residue 6, likely through a read error; the protein shown is translated from the DNA. This sequence joins TRDV1 and TRDJ2; 10 bases fit TRDD3. The ends lost 1 base at V and 3 bases at J; junction bases unmatched: 8. The length of the CDR3 is 18 residues. Looked up from germline, CDR1 is TSWWSYY and CDR2 is QGS. The CDR3 DNA reads as TGTGCTCTTGGGGAACCCCAGCTGGGGGATATCCTGACAGCACAACTCTTCTTT. It codes for CALGEPQLGDILTAQLFF.

Concerning this clone itself: With only one base between it and a far larger clone, this is likely a read error. Other DNA sequences in the same sample also yield this CDR3. V gene assignment gives TRDV2, but the J gene was left uncalled; TRDD3, the D gene given by the table, was not confirmed from the DNA. The CDR3 is 21 amino acids. Germline V gene sequence: CDR1 GEAIGNYY, CDR2 EKD. The CDR3 region is CACDSSCTGGLVSWDTRQMFF. The CDR3 DNA is TGTGCCTGTGACTCGTCCTGTACTGGGGGATTGGTCTCCTGGGACACCCGACAAATGTTTTTC.

This clone occurred a few times. A far larger clone is only one base removed, so a read error is likely. The sample has other DNA sequences that encode this CDR3 too. The J gene is TRDJ1, the V gene TRDV1; TRDD3 matches 11 bases. The J gene comes from matching the DNA to germline here; TCRdb lacks it. The germline CDR1 and CDR2 sequences are TSWWSYY and QGS. The CDR3 length is 19 residues. The CDR3 reads CALGKRTYSMLGDTLKLIF. The DNA of the CDR3 is TGTGCCCTTGGGAAAAGAACCTACTCGATGTTGGGGGATACGCTGAAACTCATCTTT.

About this clone: This likely stems from a read error, as it lies one base from a far larger clone. The sample contains more than one DNA sequence encoding this CDR3. The chain carries TRDV1 and TRDJ1, with 8 bases fitting TRDD3. The J gene, absent from TCRdb, was called here by matching the DNA to germline. V was pared by 0 bases and J by 0 bases, with 15 bases of the junction left unmatched. The CDR3 runs 20 residues. Looked up from germline, CDR1 is TSWWSYY and CDR2 is QGS. The CDR3 bases are TGTGCTCTTGGGGAACTCTTGGGAACTGGGGGGTACGGTTACACCGATAAACTCATCTTT. Residues: CALGELLGTGGYGYTDKLIF.

Regarding this clone: TCRdb's listed protein matches a much larger clone and diverges from this DNA's translation at residue 3, likely through a read error; the protein shown comes from the DNA. This sequence joins TRDV1 and TRDJ1; tentatively, D is TRDD3 (6 bases). The J gene comes from matching the DNA to germline here; TCRdb lacks it. Germline V gene sequence: CDR1 TSWWSYY, CDR2 QGS. The CDR3 length is 16 residues. In DNA form, the CDR3 reads TGTGCTCCTGGGGAACGCCCCACGGGGGAATCCCCACCACTCATCTTT. Translated, it gives CAPGERPTGESPPLIF.

This clone was observed at least ten times. Other DNA sequences in this specimen translate into the identical CDR3. The genes are TRDV1 and TRDJ1; tentatively, D is TRDD2 (6 bases). The CDR3 has 19 amino acids. Germline V CDR1 and CDR2: TSWWSYY, QGS. V lost 0 bases, J lost 0 bases, and 20 bases lay in between. This CDR3 is CALGELVLPPGWNTDKLIF. Written as DNA, the CDR3 is TGTGCTCTTGGGGAACTTGTACTTCCTCCCGGATGGAACACCGATAAACTCATCTTT.

This clone has more than one count but fewer than ten. A far larger clone is one base from this, pointing to a likely read error. Other DNA sequences in this sample translate to the same CDR3. The J gene is TRDJ1, the V gene TRDV1; TRDD3 agrees at 8 bases. TCRdb offers no J gene call, so here the DNA was matched to germline to obtain one. The CDR3 spans 20 residues. The germline gives CDR1 TSWWSYY, CDR2 QGS. The V gene end was trimmed by 3 bases and the J gene end by 0 bases; junction bases not matched to a gene: 18. CDR3 amino acids: CALGEVPTGGLRPYTDKLIF. In nucleotides, the CDR3 is TGTGCTCTTGGGGAGGTTCCGACTGGGGGTCTACGCCCTTACACCGATAAACTCATCTTT.

This clone was found a few times. A far larger clone is just one base off, so this is likely a read error. The same CDR3 arises from other DNA sequences in this sample as well. The V call is TRDV1, the J call TRDJ1; weak D call: TRDD3 (8 bases). The V end was cut by 6 bases, the J end by 4 bases, with 27 bases between. The CDR3 has 18 amino acids. Germline V gene lookup returns CDR1 TSWWSYY and CDR2 QGS. CDR3 DNA: TGTGCTCTTGGAAAGGCCTTCCTCCGTACTGGGGGTTTCGATAAACTCATCTTT. This encodes CALGKAFLRTGGFDKLIF.

This clone was observed a few times. The protein that TCRdb holds for this DNA derives from a much larger clone and differs from the translated DNA at residue 5, which likely indicates a read error; the protein shown here is translated from the DNA. V is TRDV2 and J is TRDJ1; 9 bases fit TRDD3. TCRdb supplies no J gene; here it was assigned by aligning the nucleotide sequence to germline. This CDR3 contains 19 residues. The germline gives CDR1 GEAIGNYY, CDR2 EKD. V dropped 2 bases and J dropped 0; count of bases not matched to a gene: 15. CDR3 amino acids: CACDIVGTGGPKYTDKLIF. DNA of the CDR3: TGTGCCTGTGACATCGTTGGTACTGGGGGACCAAAGTACACCGATAAACTCATCTTT.

A remark on this clone: This probably arose from a read error, given a far larger clone one base away. Other DNA sequences in the same sample also yield this CDR3. The chain recombines TRDV1 with TRDJ1; 8 bases match TRDD3. TCRdb does not report a J gene; here it was assigned by matching the DNA to germline references. Per the germline V gene, CDR1 is TSWWSYY and CDR2 is QGS. The CDR3 length is 22 residues. Trimming at V came to 0 bases and at J to 0 bases, leaving 21 bases not matched to a gene. CDR3 sequence reads: CALGELRLTFWGKTSYTDKLIF. The DNA of the CDR3 is TGTGCTCTTGGGGAACTGAGACTGACCTTCTGGGGGAAAACTAGCTACACCGATAAACTCATCTTT.

Points on this clone: TCRdb's protein for this DNA is that of a much larger clone and differs from the translation at residue 3, likely a read error; the protein shown is the DNA translation. The chain joins TRDV1 to TRDJ1; 12 nucleotides align to TRDD3. The J gene is not listed in TCRdb, so it was assigned here from a DNA match to germline. This CDR3 has 16 residues. In germline, CDR1 is TSWWSYY, CDR2 QGS. The CDR3 is CAPGNNWGIHVDKLIF. CDR3 sequence (DNA): TGTGCTCCTGGGAATAACTGGGGGATACACGTCGATAAACTCATCTTT.